The 2 T cell receptor beta chains listed next were all sequenced from one sample in a study of T cell responses to AZD1222 COVID-19 vaccine. Sequenced by immunoSEQ multiplex PCR; TCRdb stores in-frame clones only, minus some. The sample contains about 150,000 clones, 90% to 95% of which appear only once. The material was peripheral blood, obtained on day 0 of AZD1222 vaccination. These receptors originate from an adult in good health.

This sequence joins TRBV7-2 and TRBJ2-1, with 11 bases identical to TRBD2. CDR1 and CDR2 from the germline V gene are SGHTA and FQGNSA. The CDR3 is made up of 16 amino acids. The J segment lost 12 bases and the V segment lost 3 bases, leaving 13 bases of the junction unmatched. Here the CDR3 DNA reads TGTGCCAGCAGCTTGATAGCGGGAGGGCCCGAGTCGGCGCAGTTCTTC. Amino acid sequence: CASSLIAGGPESAQFF. Looking up the rest from reference TRBV7-2 and TRBJ2-1 gives the full variable domain: GAGVSQSPSNKVTEKGKDVELRCDPISGHTALYWYRQSLGQGLEFLIYFQGNSAPDKSGLPSDRFSAERTGGSVSTLTIQRTQQEDSAVYLCASSLIAGGPESAQFFGPGTRLTVL.

A word on this clone: The sample carries other DNA sequences with the same CDR3. The rearrangement joins TRBV29-1 to TRBJ2-5, with 15 bases lining up with TRBD2. CDR1 SQVTM and CDR2 ANQGSEA come from the germline V gene. There are 14 residues in the CDR3. With 7 bases clipped from V and 5 bases from J, the junction kept 5 bases outside the gene matches. As DNA, the CDR3 is TGCAGCGCGGGACTAGCGGGAGGCGGGGAGACCCAGTACTTC. It is translated as CSAGLAGGGETQYF. The whole variable domain, filled in from reference TRBV29-1 and TRBJ2-5, reads SAVISQKPSRDICQRGTSLTIQCQVDSQVTMMFWYRQQPGQSLTLIATANQGSEATYESGFVIDKFPISRPNLTFSTLTVSNMSPEDSSIYLCSAGLAGGGETQYFGPGTRLLVL.